This TCR beta chain was profiled in a study of identical twins. Study-level results: Memory repertoires lacked the insertion deficit that abundant cord blood beta clonotypes showed.

The CDR3 consists of 15 residues. CDR1 SGHTA and CDR2 FQGNSA come from the germline V gene. To note about this clonotype: Its antigen is not identified. The germline gene is not matched at one end of the junction; a read error may be the cause.

A single record per CDR3 protein comes from TCRdb applying MiXCR to the 5' RACE reads. The sample consists of 1.5 million to 2 million distinct CDR3 sequences, 32% of them appearing once. This sequence was found in a newborn girl in good health. Source material: cord blood. The V call is TRBV7-2, the J call TRBJ2-1; D call uncertain. The DNA of the CDR3 is TGTGCCAGCGGCTTAGGTCAGTTTCTCTACAATGAGCAGTTCTTC. Translation: CASGLGQFLYNEQFF.